This T cell receptor (beta chain) came from a study of T cells in Graves' hyperthyroidism and ophthalmopathy. Regions amplified from RNA transcripts were the TCR beta CDR3 regions. The TCR CDR3 first-round RT-PCR relied on the HTBI primer set. Via MiXCR, TCRdb re-called the multiplex PCR reads, giving one row per CDR3 protein. The table shows over 250,000 distinct CDR3 sequences, with approximately 15% occurring only once. This clonotype showed up many times. The specimen sequenced was blood. The receptor was derived from a middle-aged woman with Graves' ophthalmopathy.

The CDR3 region has the DNA TGTGCCAGCTCGCCCGTACGGACAGGGTGGTCCACTGAAGCTTTCTTT. It encodes CASSPVRTGWSTEAFF. This sequence joins TRBV18 and TRBJ1-1, with 8 bases fitting TRBD1. Unmatched junction bases numbered 13, after V lost 6 bases and J lost 4 bases. CDR1 is KGHSH, CDR2 LQKENI, per germline. The CDR3 length is 16 residues. Drawing the rest from reference TRBV18 and TRBJ1-1, the complete variable domain is NAGVMQNPRHLVRRRGQEARLRCSPMKGHSHVYWYRQLPEEGLKFMVYLQKENIIDESGMPKERFSAEFPKEGPSILRIQQVVRGDSAAYFCASSPVRTGWSTEAFFGQGTRLTVV.